This T cell receptor beta chain comes out of a study of T cell changes during pregnancy in multiple sclerosis. This CDR3 contains 12 residues. V lost 7 bases to trimming and J lost 3 bases, with 12 bases between them. Germline lookup yields CDR1 SQVTM and CDR2 ANQGSEA. Some clones are missing from TCRdb's copy, which holds only in-frame ones; the method was immunoSEQ multiplex PCR. The sample includes tens of thousands of clones, 85% to 95% of them seen just once. The clonotype originates from a female donor with multiple sclerosis, enrolled in a pregnancy study. This chain joins TRBV29-1 and TRBJ1-2, with TRBD1 as a possible D gene (6 bases). Sequences were derived from CD8+ T cells from peripheral blood mononuclear cells, sampled in the third trimester of pregnancy. The CDR3 loop is CSATGLDYGYTF. DNA for the CDR3: TGCAGCGCGACAGGTTTGGACTATGGCTACACCTTC. Combining the CDR3 with reference TRBV29-1 and TRBJ1-2 gives the whole variable domain SAVISQKPSRDICQRGTSLTIQCQVDSQVTMMFWYRQQPGQSLTLIATANQGSEATYESGFVIDKFPISRPNLTFSTLTVSNMSPEDSSIYLCSATGLDYGYTFGSGTRLTVV.